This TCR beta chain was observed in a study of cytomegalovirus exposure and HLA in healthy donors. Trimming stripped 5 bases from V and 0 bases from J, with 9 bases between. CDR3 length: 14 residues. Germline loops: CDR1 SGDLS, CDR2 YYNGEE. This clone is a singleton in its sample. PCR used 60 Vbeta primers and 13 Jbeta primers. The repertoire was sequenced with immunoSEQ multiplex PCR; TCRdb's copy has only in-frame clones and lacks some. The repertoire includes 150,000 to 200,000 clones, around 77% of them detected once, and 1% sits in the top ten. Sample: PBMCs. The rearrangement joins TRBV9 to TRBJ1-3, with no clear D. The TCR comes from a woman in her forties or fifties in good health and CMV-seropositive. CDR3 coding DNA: TGTGCCAGCAGTTCGACACCCTCTGGAAACACCATATATTTT. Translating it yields CASSSTPSGNTIYF.